A single sample gave rise to the 32 T cell receptor beta chains below, sequenced in a study of identical twins. TCRdb re-called the 5' RACE reads through MiXCR, storing one row per CDR3 protein. The data hold some 440,000 distinct CDR3 sequences, with approximately 25% observed a single time. The sample was also linked to a second study, of T cells expressing NK-cell markers.

Material for sequencing was CD4+ T cells sorted from blood. The receptors stem from a woman under 30 in good health.

The CDR3 loop reads CASSEIGRQPQHF. The CDR3 nucleotides read TGTGCCAGCAGTGAAATCGGGAGGCAGCCCCAGCATTTT. The chain is built from TRBV6-1 and TRBJ1-5; D is unclear. This CDR3 comprises 13 residues. Trimming removed 2 bases at V and 7 bases at J, with 9 bases between. Germline V lookup: CDR1 MNHNS, CDR2 SASEGT.

The chain carries TRBV20-1 and TRBJ2-7; the match to TRBD1 covers 8 bases. Germline V gene data show CDR1 as DFQATT and CDR2 as SNEGSKA (reference sequence). J lost 3 bases, V lost 6 bases, and 10 bases had no gene match. This CDR3 contains 14 residues. The CDR3, as DNA: TGCAGTGCCACTGTGGGCAGGGGGCTCTACGAGCAGTACTTC. Translating gives CSATVGRGLYEQYF.

In its sample, this clonotype was seen a few times. V gene TRBV7-6 combines with J gene TRBJ1-3; D is uncertain. The CDR3 loop spans 13 amino acids. Trimming stripped 7 bases from V and 2 bases from J, with 9 bases between. Germline loops: CDR1 SGHVS, CDR2 FNYEAQ. CDR3 sequence (DNA): TGTGCCAGCACCCCTAGCGCTGGAAACACCATATATTTT. Protein product: CASTPSAGNTIYF.

Written as DNA, the CDR3 is TGTGCCCTGGGGGAGAGTTGGACTGATACGCAGTATTTT. Amino acid sequence: CALGESWTDTQYF. The chain employs TRBV10-3 and TRBJ2-3; D might be TRBD1 or TRBD2, each matching 5 bases. This CDR3 has 13 amino acids. Germline V CDR1 and CDR2: ENHRY, SYGVKD. Trimming shortened V by 11 bases and J by 6 bases, and 18 bases separated the two germline ends.

The V and J genes are TRBV4-1 and TRBJ2-1, with 9 bases matching TRBD1. The CDR3 is made up of 16 amino acids. The germline V gene has CDR1 MGHRA and CDR2 YSYEKL. J was trimmed by 9 bases and V by 2 bases; bases with no gene match: 11. CDR3 protein: CASSQTQGARGGEQFF. The CDR3 bases are TGCGCCAGCAGCCAAACACAGGGGGCAAGAGGGGGTGAGCAGTTCTTC.

The chain combines TRBV3-1 with TRBJ2-1; 13 nucleotides align to TRBD2. The CDR3 has 18 amino acids. Losses at the gene ends were 0 bases for V and 5 bases for J; bases not matched to a gene: 7. Germline-derived CDR1 and CDR2 are LGHDT and YNNKEL (reference sequence). CDR3 sequence: CASSQDRVGTSGNNEQFF. DNA for the CDR3: TGTGCCAGCAGCCAAGATCGAGTGGGGACTAGCGGGAACAATGAGCAGTTCTTC.

The V and J genes are TRBV5-1 and TRBJ1-1; D perhaps matches TRBD1 (5 bases). This CDR3 spans 16 amino acids. Germline-derived CDR1 and CDR2 are SGHRS and YFSETQ. V lost 2 bases and J lost 2, with 16 bases in between. CDR3 coding DNA: TGCGCCAGCAGCTTTTCCTTGACCGGGGCAAACACTGAAGCTTTCTTT. It translates to CASSFSLTGANTEAFF.

The rearrangement links TRBV4-3 to TRBJ2-1, with 9 bases identical to TRBD2. The CDR3 consists of 17 residues. Trimming cost V 0 bases and J 7 bases; bases outside gene matches: 10. Per the germline V gene, CDR1 is LGHNA and CDR2 is YSLEER. CDR3 protein: CASSQDVASGKLNEQFF. The CDR3 DNA sequence: TGCGCCAGCAGCCAAGATGTCGCTAGCGGGAAGCTTAATGAGCAGTTCTTC.

The rearrangement uses TRBV10-1 and TRBJ2-3, with no clear D. V was trimmed by 7 bases and J by 6 bases, leaving 14 bases between them. The CDR3 spans 13 residues. CDR1 and CDR2 (germline): WNHNN, SYGVQD (reference sequence). CDR3 nucleotides: TGCGCCAGCAATCCAGTTTATGGGGATACGCAGTATTTT. Its protein product is CASNPVYGDTQYF.

The rearrangement uses TRBV20-1 and TRBJ1-1, with D possibly being TRBD1 (5 bases). The germline V gene encodes CDR1 DFQATT and CDR2 SNEGSKA (reference sequence). This CDR3 has 12 residues. V lost 6 bases, J lost 5 bases, and 13 bases lay in between. This chain's CDR3 is CSADIGTTEAFF. In DNA form, the CDR3 reads TGCAGTGCCGACATAGGGACTACTGAAGCTTTCTTT.

The gene calls are TRBV6-1 and TRBJ2-1, with D perhaps TRBD2 (7 bases). The germline CDR1 and CDR2 sequences are MNHNS and SASEGT. V lost 6 bases to trimming and J lost 8 bases, with 20 bases between them. The CDR3 is 15 amino acids. CDR3 region: CASSRRGGTGDEQFF. The CDR3 nucleotides read TGTGCCAGCAGCCGAAGGGGGGGGACGGGAGATGAGCAGTTCTTC.

This chain connects TRBV28 to TRBJ1-6; 7 bases are a match to TRBD1. There are 15 residues in the CDR3. Per germline, CDR1 MDHEN and CDR2 SYDVKM. V dropped 7 bases and J dropped 0; count of bases not matched to a gene: 3. The chain's CDR3 is CASTGQVSYNSPLHF. The CDR3 DNA is TGTGCCAGCACTGGACAGGTCTCCTATAATTCACCCCTCCACTTT.

The CDR3 nucleotides read TGTGCCAGCAGCTTAGGATTGTCGGACATTCAGTACTTC. It encodes CASSLGLSDIQYF. The chain couples TRBV7-9 to TRBJ2-4; no definite D call. Per germline, CDR1 SEHNR and CDR2 FQNEAQ (reference sequence). V lost 1 base, J lost 8 bases, and 9 bases lay in between. The CDR3 runs to 13 residues.

This clonotype showed up just a few times. V is TRBV11-3 and J is TRBJ2-3, with D unresolved. Trimming cost V 5 bases and J 6 bases, with 12 bases left between them. Germline CDR1 reads SGHNT; CDR2 reads YENEEA. The CDR3 is 13 amino acids. The DNA of the CDR3 is TGTGCCAGCAGCCACCTACAGTGGGATACGCAGTATTTT. It encodes CASSHLQWDTQYF. The full variable domain, with the rest looked up from reference TRBV11-3 and TRBJ2-3, is EAGVVQSPRYKIIEKKQPVAFWCNPISGHNTLYWYLQNLGQGPELLIRYENEEAVDDSQLPKDRFSAERLKGVDSTLKIQPAELGDSAVYLCASSHLQWDTQYFGPGTRLTVL.

This chain uses TRBV12-3 or TRBV12-4 with TRBJ1-3; D is unclear. Trimming removed 2 bases at V and 3 bases at J, with 14 bases between. The CDR3 contains 16 residues. Here the CDR3 DNA reads TGTGCCAGCAGTTTACGAATTCCGGCCGTTGGAAACACCATATATTTT. This translates into CASSLRIPAVGNTIYF.

This clonotype was counted between two and nine times. The V gene is TRBV10-3, the J gene TRBJ2-2, with D possibly being TRBD1 or TRBD2 (6 bases each). CDR1 ENHRY and CDR2 SYGVKD come from the germline V gene. The CDR3 length is 14 residues. Trimming cost V 4 bases and J 7 bases, with 13 bases left between them. Here the CDR3 reads CAISAGGANGELFF. CDR3 bases: TGTGCCATCAGTGCCGGGGGCGCGAACGGGGAGCTGTTTTTT.

This clonotype has only a few counts. The chain is built from TRBV25-1 and TRBJ1-1, with no clear D. V lost 1 base to trimming and J lost 5 bases, with 8 bases between them. CDR1 MGHDK and CDR2 SYGVNS come from the germline V gene. This CDR3 comprises 13 residues. The CDR3 loop is CASSESGGTEAFF. The CDR3 bases are TGTGCCAGCAGTGAATCTGGCGGGACTGAAGCTTTCTTT.

This clonotype has ten or more counts. The chain recombines TRBV7-2 with TRBJ2-1; no clear D. V was clipped by 2 bases and J by 6 bases, with 2 bases between them. The germline CDR1 and CDR2 sequences are SGHTA and FQGNSA. This CDR3 region has 11 residues. Here the CDR3 DNA reads TGTGCCAGCAGCTTAATCAATGAGCAGTTCTTC. Its translation is CASSLINEQFF.

V usage is TRBV12-3 or TRBV12-4 and J usage is TRBJ1-1; TRBD1 aligns across 10 bases. J was trimmed by 7 bases and V by 5 bases; bases with no gene match: 4. This CDR3 has 13 amino acids. The CDR3 sequence is CASSPGTGDEAFF. The CDR3 nucleotides read TGTGCCAGCAGTCCCGGGACAGGGGATGAAGCTTTCTTT.

The V and J genes are TRBV3-1 and TRBJ2-1, with 7 bases fitting TRBD2. V lost 6 bases, J lost 10 bases, and 9 bases stayed unmatched. The length of the CDR3 is 13 residues. From germline, CDR1 is LGHDT and CDR2 YNNKEL (reference sequence). CDR3 loop: CASRGTTNGEQFF. CDR3 nucleotides: TGTGCCAGCAGGGGGACTACCAATGGGGAGCAGTTCTTC.

The V call is TRBV20-1, the J call TRBJ2-1; 13 nucleotides align to TRBD2. Germline-derived CDR1 and CDR2 are DFQATT and SNEGSKA (reference sequence). The CDR3 runs 14 residues. After removal of 5 bases from V and 10 bases from J, the junction contained 8 bases not matched to a gene. This chain's CDR3 is CSAGGLAGFGEQFF. The CDR3, as DNA: TGCAGTGCTGGGGGACTAGCGGGGTTCGGGGAGCAGTTCTTC.

This clonotype was counted a few times. The chain carries TRBV27 and TRBJ2-2; TRBD2 aligns across 7 bases. V lost 4 bases and J lost 4; bases outside the gene matches: 3. Germline CDR1 MNHEY, CDR2 SMNVEV (reference sequence). CDR3 length equals 14 residues. CDR3 DNA: TGTGCCAGCAGTTCCCTAGCGGCCACCGGGGAGCTGTTTTTT. It translates to CASSSLAATGELFF.

This chain joins TRBV11-3 and TRBJ2-2; D is perhaps TRBD2 (7 bases). The CDR3 contains 15 residues. The germline CDR1 and CDR2 sequences are SGHNT and YENEEA. The germline V and J ends were trimmed by 6 bases and 5 bases, with 16 bases remaining between them. For the CDR3, the DNA is TGTGCCAGCAGGCGAGGGGGGGTAGGAACCGGGGAGCTGTTTTTT. Its protein is CASRRGGVGTGELFF.

This clonotype was found a few times. The rearrangement links TRBV7-3 to TRBJ1-1, with D maybe TRBD1 (5 bases). V lost 6 bases to trimming and J lost 4 bases, with 12 bases between them. CDR3 length: 13 residues. Germline V lookup: CDR1 SGHTA, CDR2 FQGTGA. CDR3 in amino acids: CASRITGSTEAFF. CDR3 sequence (DNA): TGTGCCAGCAGGATTACAGGTAGCACTGAAGCTTTCTTT.

This clonotype appeared a few times. The V call is TRBV2, the J call TRBJ2-1; 7 positions match TRBD2. This CDR3 is built from 12 residues. Losses at the gene ends were 6 bases for V and 12 bases for J; bases not matched to a gene: 8. In germline, CDR1 is SNHLY, CDR2 FYNNEI. The CDR3: CASSLTSAGQFF. The CDR3, as DNA: TGTGCCAGCAGCCTTACTAGCGCGGGGCAGTTCTTC.

The CDR3 nucleotides read TGCAGTGCTAGAGCGGTTTTGGGGGGCAACACTGAAGCTTTCTTT. Protein sequence: CSARAVLGGNTEAFF. V is TRBV20-1 and J is TRBJ1-1, with D possibly being TRBD1 (6 bases). Trimming shortened V by 1 base and J by 2 bases, and 14 bases separated the two germline ends. This CDR3 is built from 15 residues. Germline V gene data show CDR1 as DFQATT and CDR2 as SNEGSKA (reference sequence).

This clonotype was counted between two and nine times. CDR3 residues: CASSQEGGMADTQYF. DNA for the CDR3: TGTGCCAGCAGCCAAGAGGGCGGGATGGCAGATACGCAGTATTTT. The rearrangement links TRBV3-1 to TRBJ2-3, with a possible D match to TRBD2 (6 bases). Between the trimmed V and J ends, which lost 0 bases and 4 bases, there was a span of 11 bases. Germline CDR1 and CDR2: LGHDT and YNNKEL (reference sequence). The CDR3 is made up of 15 amino acids.

In its sample, this clonotype was seen a few times. The J gene is TRBJ2-7, the V gene TRBV9; a possible D gene is TRBD1 (6 bases). This CDR3 comprises 15 residues. CDR1 is SGDLS and CDR2 is YYNGEE in the germline V gene. V lost 0 bases, J lost 2 bases, and 12 bases lay in between. The CDR3: CASSVDGGATYEQYF. The CDR3 DNA sequence: TGTGCCAGCAGCGTAGATGGGGGCGCCACCTACGAGCAGTACTTC.

The genes are TRBV5-1 and TRBJ2-7; 7 bases are shared with TRBD1. Trimming removed 4 bases from V and 3 bases from J; junction bases left unmatched: 7. Germline values: CDR1 SGHRS, CDR2 YFSETQ. The CDR3 runs 14 residues. CDR3 DNA sequence: TGCGCCAGCAGCCCACGGGGACAGATCTACGAGCAGTACTTC. It encodes CASSPRGQIYEQYF.

V gene TRBV11-2 combines with J gene TRBJ2-2; D is unresolved. Germline CDR1 and CDR2: SGHAT and FQNNGV. This CDR3 has 14 amino acids. V was cut by 3 bases and J by 1 base, with 6 bases left in between. CDR3 region: CASSLYRNTGELFF. Here the CDR3 DNA reads TGTGCCAGCAGCTTGTACAGGAACACCGGGGAGCTGTTTTTT.

The chain has TRBV7-2 and TRBJ1-1, with D possibly matching TRBD1 (6 bases). CDR1 is SGHTA, CDR2 FQGNSA, per germline. The CDR3 totals 17 residues. V shed 1 base and J shed 5 bases, with 20 bases lying between them. As DNA, the CDR3 is TGTGCCAGCAGCTTAGGCGGGGGCGGGGGGCGACGGACTGAAGCTTTCTTT. It yields the protein CASSLGGGGGRRTEAFF.

V gene TRBV9 combines with J gene TRBJ1-2, with 8 bases lining up with TRBD1. V dropped 1 base and J dropped 3; count of bases not matched to a gene: 8. The length of the CDR3 is 16 residues. Germline V CDR1 and CDR2: SGDLS, YYNGEE. CDR3 nucleotide sequence: TGTGCCAGCAGCGTACAGGGGGCTGGTGGGTACTATGGCTACACCTTC. Protein: CASSVQGAGGYYGYTF. The full variable domain, rest sourced from reference TRBV9 and TRBJ1-2, is DSGVTQTPKHLITATGQRVTLRCSPRSGDLSVYWYQQSLDQGLQFLIQYYNGEERAKGNILERFSAQQFPDLHSELNLSSLELGDSALYFCASSVQGAGGYYGYTFGSGTRLTVV.